This T cell receptor beta chain is from a study of blood T cells in healthy people across ages. Germline V lookup: CDR1 DFQATT, CDR2 SNEGSKA (reference sequence). V gave up 5 bases and J gave up 0 bases, with 11 bases separating them. The CDR3 runs to 14 residues. The second PCR ran roughly 6 to 11 cycles with a sample-barcoded 5' primer and J-beta primers. TCRdb independently ran MiXCR on the 5' RACE reads; one entry per CDR3 protein. The data contain roughly 1,300,000 distinct CDR3 sequences, approximately 59% of them singletons. Input material: blood. V and J are TRBV20-1 and TRBJ2-1; a weak D match, TRBD2 (5 bases). This TCR was sampled from a man aged 18 to 35 in good health. The CDR3 protein is CSAGLTNSYNEQFF. Written as DNA, the CDR3 is TGCAGTGCTGGCTTGACTAACTCCTACAATGAGCAGTTCTTC.